This T cell receptor (beta chain) emerged from a study of T cell responses to AZD1222 COVID-19 vaccine. The assay was immunoSEQ multiplex PCR, and TCRdb's table has in-frame clones only and misses some. The sample carries about 66,000 clones, about 88% recorded once. Notes on the study in general: It was only after the peak T cell response that any repertoires were sampled. Donors in the cohort were predominantly white British and more often female, and clonal diversity was possibly underestimated. Mapped onto spike, vaccine-associated CD4 TCRs spanned it and were dominant at 160-218 and 743-854.

Comment on this clone: No antigen is known for it.

This CDR3 region has 16 residues. The V gene lost 3 bases and the J gene lost 2 bases, with 15 bases spanning the gap. CDR1 and CDR2 from the germline V gene are MNHNS and SASEGT. This sample comprised peripheral blood, obtained on day 0 of AZD1222 vaccination. The source is an adult in good health. This chain joins TRBV6-1 and TRBJ2-3; D gene ambiguous. CDR3 loop: CASSDLGLRHTDTQYF. CDR3 DNA sequence: TGTGCCAGCAGTGATCTAGGGCTTAGGCACACAGATACGCAGTATTTT.